This TCR beta chain was identified during a study of type 1 and type 2 diabetes patients. In the study overall: The cohort mixed type 1 diabetes, type 2 diabetes and nondiabetic donors.

Genomic DNA was the PCR template. Multiplex PCR with 30 forward and 13 reverse primers amplified the TCR beta CDR3. TCRdb itself ran the multiplex PCR reads through MiXCR, one entry per CDR3 protein. The sample lists under 300,000 distinct CDR3 sequences; around 47% were seen once. A few counts support this clonotype. The length of the CDR3 is 17 residues. Germline V gives CDR1 MNHEY, CDR2 SVGAGI. Trimming removed 0 bases at V and 8 bases at J, with 17 bases between. The origin of this receptor is a man aged 18 to 29 with type 2 diabetes. The sequenced material came from peripheral blood mononuclear cells (PBMCs). The V call is TRBV6-5, the J call TRBJ1-6; D is uncertain. CDR3 amino acids: CASSYSNPRMGDSPLHF. DNA of the CDR3: TGTGCCAGCAGTTACTCGAATCCCAGGATGGGAGATTCACCCCTCCACTTT.